This T cell receptor (beta chain) was identified during a study of monozygotic twins with inflammatory bowel disease. After re-calling the 5' RACE reads, TCRdb lists one entry per CDR3 protein, DNA absent. Here the sample table reports 420,000 or so distinct CDR3 sequences. CDR1 and CDR2 from the germline V gene are ENHRY and SYGVKD. The CDR3 spans 14 residues. The specimen sequenced was blood. The TCR was taken from a human donor with ulcerative colitis or Crohn's disease, or a healthy co-twin of an affected twin (not recorded which). The gene calls are TRBV10-3 and TRBJ1-1. The CDR3: CAISESFGNTEAFF.